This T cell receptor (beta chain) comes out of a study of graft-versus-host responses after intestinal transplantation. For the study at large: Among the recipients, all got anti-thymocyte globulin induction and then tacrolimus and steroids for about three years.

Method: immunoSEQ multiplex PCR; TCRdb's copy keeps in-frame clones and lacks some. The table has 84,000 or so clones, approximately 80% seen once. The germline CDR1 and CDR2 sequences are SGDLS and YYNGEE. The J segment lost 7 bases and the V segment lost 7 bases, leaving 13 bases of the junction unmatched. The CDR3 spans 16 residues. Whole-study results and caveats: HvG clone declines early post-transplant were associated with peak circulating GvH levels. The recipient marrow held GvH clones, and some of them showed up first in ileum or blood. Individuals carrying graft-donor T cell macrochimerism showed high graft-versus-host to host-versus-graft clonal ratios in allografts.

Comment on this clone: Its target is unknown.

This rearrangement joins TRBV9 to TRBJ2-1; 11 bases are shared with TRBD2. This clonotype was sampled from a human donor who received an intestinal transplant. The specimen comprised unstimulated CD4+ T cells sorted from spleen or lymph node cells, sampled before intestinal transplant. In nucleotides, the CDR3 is TGTGCCAGCTCCCTAAATAGCGGGAGGGCCCGGAATGAGCAGTTCTTC. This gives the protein CASSLNSGRARNEQFF.